The entry that follows covers one T cell receptor (beta chain) sequence. The antigen this receptor binds is unknown. The input lacks base qualities; no much larger clone sits a single base away. The sample comes from a study of beta chain features in type 1 diabetes listed by TCRdb under 2018. Some background on the complete study: No differences in mean age, gender distribution, total cell number or subset yield were found between patients and healthy donors. A total of roughly 98,000,000 sorted cells were examined across all samples, and RNA yield correlated strongly with the number of cells per subset. Whereas all 30 or so donors provided naive and central memory subsets, regulatory and stem cell-like memory subsets were isolated from just 8 patients and roughly 8 healthy donors. The study compared the TCRB repertoires of sorted circulating CD4+ T cell subsets in recently diagnosed type 1 diabetes patients with those in matched healthy donors.

What the work shows at the level of the full study, not this receptor alone: Because cDNA was sequenced instead of genomic DNA, highly expressing activated cells could be over-represented, though the groups showed no difference in activation or CD3 levels. PCR may preferentially amplify shorter templates, but because patient and control samples were amplified and corrected together, any resulting skew would affect both groups equally. Only small numbers of individuals were included in the HLA sub-analyses, which left unresolved whether HLA type had any influence on TCRB rearrangement. A moderate but significant shortening of TCRB CDR3 length was observed in type 1 diabetes patients in all four CD4+ subsets. Naive, central memory and regulatory TCRB repertoires appeared to be more alike among patients than among healthy donors. Patients with type 1 diabetes made fewer insertions and deleted more nucleotides at VDJ recombination sites, implying thymic rearrangement abnormalities.

Each donor gave one peripheral blood draw, averaging approximately 120 mL, which was collected into heparinised tubes. A BD FACSAria II was used to sort naive, central memory, regulatory and stem cell-like memory CD4+ T cells with a panel that included CD45RO, CCR7, CD25, CD127, CD95 and CD27. Every sorted population had a purity above 95%. PBMCs were isolated right away by Lymphoprep density gradient centrifugation and were stained directly, without culture. Samples were stained and sorted in pairs, with one healthy donor and one patient per experiment, so that batch effects were minimized. Its CDR3 holds 12 amino acids, cysteine through phenylalanine. CDR3 DNA is the only sequence kept; it has 36 bases, read in frame from the first base. Germline trimming: 5 bases from V, 6 bases from J; junction bases outside gene matches: 2. As encoded in the germline V gene, CDR1 is SGHTA while CDR2 is FQGNSA.

The entire amount of isolated RNA was reverse transcribed using the High Capacity cDNA Reverse Transcription Kit, so the sequenced TCRB transcripts were expressed ones. Naive, central memory and regulatory T cell samples underwent deep immunoSEQ sequencing, averaging around 4 million total reads per sample. Sorted cells were lysed in RLT buffer, and RNA was extracted using DNase-treated RNeasy Micro or Mini kits according to cell number. To prevent cross-contamination, every cell subset was processed on its own, while patient and healthy donor samples were processed together. The immunoSEQ multiplex PCR was used to amplify TCRB sequences from cDNA, generating 87-bp fragments that spanned the CDR3 region. The amplicons were sequenced using the Illumina HiSeq platform. As for how the authors treated the data: PCR bias was corrected computationally using synthetic template baselines, and reads within Hamming distance 2 were collapsed, with unmergeable singletons discarded. Reads were aligned against IMGT to assign V, D and J genes, CDR3 length and insertions or deletions at six rearrangement sites. Within each subset, clonotype counts were normalized to sorted cell number, after which true diversity and Gini coefficients were computed with the tcR R package. The overlap coefficient, calculated on TCRB nucleotide sequences, was used to measure repertoire sharing. What TCRdb holds here is the immuneACCESS table cut down to in-frame rearrangements. Part of the clones is not present; checked against another copy, under half of the missing clones reflect an unresolved V gene, and the others are unexplained. V, J and clone size are those of that table, while D and trimming were read from the DNA. In all, the sample holds about 290,000 clones, and under 8.5% of those were seen once. Roughly 1% of the sample rests with the top ten.

The TCR sequence derives from a woman under 30 in good health. The sequenced material came from central memory CD4+ T cells from blood. Recombination connected TRBV7-2 to TRBJ2-3; 7 central bases correspond to TRBD2. Here is the DNA: TGTGCCAGCAGCATACTAGCGGATACGCAGTATTTT. The translation is CASSILADTQYF. The CDR3, completed at both ends by the reference TRBV7-2 and TRBJ2-3 genes, gives the full variable domain GAGVSQSPSNKVTEKGKDVELRCDPISGHTALYWYRQSLGQGLEFLIYFQGNSAPDKSGLPSDRFSAERTGGSVSTLTIQRTQQEDSAVYLCASSILADTQYFGPGTRLTVL.